A selection of T cell receptor beta chains follows, all from one sample in a study of metastatic and nonmetastatic thyroid tumors. TCRdb re-called the PCR reads via MiXCR. The data hold some 15,000 clones, with more than 20% observed a single time. Sequencing input: adjacent normal tissue. The source is a female donor with papillary thyroid cancer or a benign thyroid nodule (not recorded which). Some clones in this sample may be carry-over from other donors' samples. Both conserved end residues are part of each CDR3. A D gene is named only where the DNA matches it firmly. For some rows the clone size is stated as once, few or many, or as a class when expanded; others skip it.

V gene	J gene	D gene	clone size	CDR3 DNA	CDR3 protein
TRBV19	TRBJ1-2	-	many	TGTGCCAGTAGTGCCCTGCGTGGGGGCGACTATGGCTACACCTTC	CASSALRGGDYGYTF
TRBV6-1	TRBJ2-2	-	-	TGTGCCAGCAGTCGGGTATCGGACACCGGGGAGCTGTTTTTT	CASSRVSDTGELFF
TRBV2	TRBJ1-2	-	-	TGTGCCAGCAGTGAAGCGCGGGGAGACGGCTATGGCTACACCTTC	CASSEARGDGYGYTF
TRBV27	TRBJ1-2	-	-	TGTGCCTGCAGTTCCCTAACGGGGGAGGACTATGGCTACACCTTC	CACSSLTGEDYGYTF
TRBV5-1	TRBJ2-2	-	-	TGCGCCAGCAGCTTGGAGCCCGGGGCGAACGGGGAGCTGTTTTTT	CASSLEPGANGELFF
TRBV12-3/TRBV12-4	TRBJ2-2	-	-	TGTGCCAGCAGTTTAGACGGGTATGGCGGGGAGCTGTTTTTT	CASSLDGYGGELFF
TRBV7-3	TRBJ2-1	TRBD2	many	TGTGCCAGCGGAAACGGGGGGGGCTTCGATGAGCAGTTCTTC	CASGNGGGFDEQFF
TRBV5-6	TRBJ2-2	-	-	TGTGCCAGCAGCTTTTGGGGCAGTAGTTTTAACACCGGGGAGCTGTTTTTT	CASSFWGSSFNTGELFF
TRBV20-1	TRBJ2-2	-	-	TGCAGTGCTAGAGATAATAGGCAGGGGATCCGGGAGCTGTTTTTT	CSARDNRQGIRELFF
TRBV20-1	TRBJ2-5	-	many	TGCAGTGCTAGACACCAAGAGACCCAGTACTTC	CSARHQETQYF
TRBV2	TRBJ2-7	-	few	TGTGCCAGCAGTACCATACAGGGCGGCTCCTACGAGCAGTACTTC	CASSTIQGGSYEQYF
TRBV30	TRBJ1-6	TRBD1	once	TGTGCCTGGAGAGGACAGGGGGTCACCCTCCACTTT	CAWRGQGVTLHF
TRBV7-3	TRBJ2-1	-	few	TGTGCCAGCAGCTTATATCTGGGAGGTGAGCAGTTCTTC	CASSLYLGGEQFF
TRBV9	TRBJ2-7	-	few	TGTGCCAGCAGCACCCCCATCGAGCAGTACTTC	CASSTPIEQYF
TRBV2	TRBJ2-5	-	few	TGTGCCAGCAGTTCTGCACGGGACCAAGAGACCCAGTACTTC	CASSSARDQETQYF
TRBV7-8	TRBJ2-7	-	-	TGTGCCAGCAGCTTCGGGGGAACCTACGAGCAGTACTTC	CASSFGGTYEQYF
TRBV7-9	TRBJ1-6	TRBD1	-	TGTGCCAGCAGCATCGACAGGGGATCACCCCTCCACTTT	CASSIDRGSPLHF
TRBV20-1	TRBJ1-5	-	-	TGCAGTGCTAGAGGGCCCGGGACTCTGAACCAGCCCCAGCATTTT	CSARGPGTLNQPQHF
TRBV5-1	TRBJ2-1	-	few	TGCGCCAGCAGCTTCCGGGACAATTACAATGAGCAGTTCTTC	CASSFRDNYNEQFF
TRBV12-3/TRBV12-4	TRBJ2-2	TRBD1	-	TGTGCCAGCAAAACCGGGACAGGGACATCGGGGGAGCTGTTTTTT	CASKTGTGTSGELFF
TRBV6-1	TRBJ1-4	-	large	TGTGCCAGCAGTGAAGCAATTCGAGGCTCGGTGACGAATGAAAAACTGTTTTTT	CASSEAIRGSVTNEKLFF
TRBV20-1	TRBJ1-2	-	-	TGCAGTGCTAGTGAAGGGAGGGAGGGTGACACCTTC	CSASEGREGDTF
TRBV28	TRBJ1-5	TRBD1	-	TGTGCCATCCGACAGGGAACTAGGGAGCCCCAGCATTTT	CAIRQGTREPQHF
TRBV6-1	TRBJ2-1	-	-	TGTGCCAGCAGGTTCGGCCTTGAGCAGTTCTTC	CASRFGLEQFF
TRBV27	TRBJ1-1	-	-	TGTGCCAGTCTACAGGAATCCACTGAAGCTTTCTTT	CASLQESTEAFF
TRBV30	TRBJ1-4	-	-	TGTGCCTGGAGTGAGGGGACTCATAATGAAAAACTGTTTTTT	CAWSEGTHNEKLFF
TRBV28	TRBJ1-5	-	-	TGTGCCAGTAGACCGATAAGTCAGCCCCAGCATTTT	CASRPISQPQHF
TRBV19	TRBJ1-1	TRBD1	few	TGTGCCAGTAGTATAAGCAGGGGGCAAGCTTTCTTT	CASSISRGQAFF
TRBV19	TRBJ1-5	-	few	TGTGCCAGTAGTATTCTGGGAGGCAATCAGCCCCAGCATTTT	CASSILGGNQPQHF
TRBV7-2	TRBJ2-3	-	-	TGTGCCAGCAGCTCCCTAGGAACAGATACGCAGTATTTT	CASSSLGTDTQYF
TRBV12-3/TRBV12-4	TRBJ1-1	TRBD1	-	TGTGCCAGCAGTTTAAGTAGGGACAGGTTTGAAGCTTTCTTT	CASSLSRDRFEAFF
TRBV28	TRBJ2-1	TRBD1	-	TGTGCCAGCAGCGGGACAGGGGCTCAACAAAATGAGCAGTTCTTC	CASSGTGAQQNEQFF
TRBV6-1	TRBJ1-2	-	many	TGTGCCAGCAGCCTAAGGTCCTCCTATGGCTACACCTTC	CASSLRSSYGYTF